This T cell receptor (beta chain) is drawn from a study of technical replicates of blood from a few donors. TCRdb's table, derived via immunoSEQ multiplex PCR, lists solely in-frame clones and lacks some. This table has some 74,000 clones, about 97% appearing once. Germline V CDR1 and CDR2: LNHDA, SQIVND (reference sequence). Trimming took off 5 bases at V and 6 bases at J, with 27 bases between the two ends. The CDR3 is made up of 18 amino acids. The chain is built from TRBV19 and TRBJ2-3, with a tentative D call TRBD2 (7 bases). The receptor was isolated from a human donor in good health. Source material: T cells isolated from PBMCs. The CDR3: CASSLRRGRGPGGDTQYF. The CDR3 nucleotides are TGTGCCAGTAGTTTAAGAAGGGGGAGGGGCCCCGGTGGGGATACGCAGTATTTT.